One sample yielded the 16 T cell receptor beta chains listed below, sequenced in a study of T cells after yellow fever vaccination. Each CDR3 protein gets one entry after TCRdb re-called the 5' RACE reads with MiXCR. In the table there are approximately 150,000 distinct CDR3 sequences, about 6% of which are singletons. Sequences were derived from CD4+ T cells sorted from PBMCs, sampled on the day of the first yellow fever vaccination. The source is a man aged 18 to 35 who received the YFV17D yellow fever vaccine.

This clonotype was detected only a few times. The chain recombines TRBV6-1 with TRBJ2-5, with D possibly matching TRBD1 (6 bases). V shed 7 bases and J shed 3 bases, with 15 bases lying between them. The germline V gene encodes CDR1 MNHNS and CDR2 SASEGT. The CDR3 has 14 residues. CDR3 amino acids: CASKTDSTKETQYF. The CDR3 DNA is TGTGCCAGCAAGACGGACAGTACGAAAGAGACCCAGTACTTC.

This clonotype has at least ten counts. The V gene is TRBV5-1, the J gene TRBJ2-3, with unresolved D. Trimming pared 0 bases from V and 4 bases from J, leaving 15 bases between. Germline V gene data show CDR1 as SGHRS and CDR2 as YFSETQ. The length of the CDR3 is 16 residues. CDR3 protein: CASSLVGLGSADTQYF. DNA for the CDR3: TGCGCCAGCAGCTTGGTTGGATTGGGGTCCGCAGATACGCAGTATTTT.

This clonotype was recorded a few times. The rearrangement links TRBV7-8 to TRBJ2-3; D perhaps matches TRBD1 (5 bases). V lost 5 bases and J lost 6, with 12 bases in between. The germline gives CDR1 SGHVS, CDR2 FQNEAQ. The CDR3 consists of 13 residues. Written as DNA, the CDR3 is TGTGCCAGCAGCACGAGACAGACGGATACGCAGTATTTT. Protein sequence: CASSTRQTDTQYF.

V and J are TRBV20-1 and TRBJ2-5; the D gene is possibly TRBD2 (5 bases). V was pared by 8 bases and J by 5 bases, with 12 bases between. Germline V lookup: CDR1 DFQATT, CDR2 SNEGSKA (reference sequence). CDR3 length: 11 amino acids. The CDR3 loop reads CSLWEWETQYF. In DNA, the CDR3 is TGCAGTCTCTGGGAGTGGGAGACCCAGTACTTC.

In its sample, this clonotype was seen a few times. For the CDR3, the DNA is TGCAGTGCATGGGCGGGGGAGACCTATGGCTACACCTTC. Its protein product is CSAWAGETYGYTF. The rearrangement links TRBV20-1 to TRBJ1-2; possibly TRBD1 for D (5 bases). V was cut by 6 bases and J by 4 bases, with 15 bases left in between. In germline, CDR1 is DFQATT, CDR2 SNEGSKA (reference sequence). The CDR3 has 13 residues.

CDR3: CASSITAQNYGYTF. The CDR3 DNA reads TGTGCCAGTAGTATAACCGCACAGAACTATGGCTACACCTTC. The chain uses TRBV19 and TRBJ1-2; D gene unclear. The CDR3 is 14 residues long. Germline V gene data show CDR1 as LNHDA and CDR2 as SQIVND (reference sequence). Trimming cost V 2 bases and J 2 bases, with 9 bases left between them.

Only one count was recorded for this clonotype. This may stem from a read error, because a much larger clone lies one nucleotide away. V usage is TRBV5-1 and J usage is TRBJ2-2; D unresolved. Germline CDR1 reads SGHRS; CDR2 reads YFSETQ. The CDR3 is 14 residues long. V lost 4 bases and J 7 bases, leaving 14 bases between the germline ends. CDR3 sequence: CASSIHGIGGELFF. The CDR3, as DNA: TGCGCCAGCAGCATACACGGTATCGGCGGGGAGCTGTTTTTT. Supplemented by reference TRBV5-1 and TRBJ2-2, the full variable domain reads KAGVTQTPRYLIKTRGQQVTLSCSPISGHRSVSWYQQTPGQGLQFLFEYFSETQRNKGNFPGRFSGRQFSNSRSEMNVSTLELGDSALYLCASSIHGIGGELFFGEGSRLTVL.

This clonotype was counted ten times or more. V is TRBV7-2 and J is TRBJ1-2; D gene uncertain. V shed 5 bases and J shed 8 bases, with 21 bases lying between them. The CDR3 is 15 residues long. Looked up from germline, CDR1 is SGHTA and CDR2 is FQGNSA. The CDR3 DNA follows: TGTGCCAGCAGCCCTCCGTCGGGAGGGCGAAGAGGCTACACCTTC. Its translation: CASSPPSGGRRGYTF.

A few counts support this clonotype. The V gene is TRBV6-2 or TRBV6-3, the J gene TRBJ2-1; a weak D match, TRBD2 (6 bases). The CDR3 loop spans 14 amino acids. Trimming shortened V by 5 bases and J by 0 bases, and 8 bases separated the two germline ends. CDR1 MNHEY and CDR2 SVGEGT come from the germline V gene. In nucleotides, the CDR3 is TGTGCCAGCAGTGGACTACTCTCCTACAATGAGCAGTTCTTC. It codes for CASSGLLSYNEQFF.

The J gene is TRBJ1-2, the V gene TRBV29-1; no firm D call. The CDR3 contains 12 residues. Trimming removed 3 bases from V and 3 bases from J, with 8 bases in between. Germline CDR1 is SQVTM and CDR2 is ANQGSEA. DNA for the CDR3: TGCAGCGTTGACGATAGGGACTATGGCTACACCTTC. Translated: CSVDDRDYGYTF.

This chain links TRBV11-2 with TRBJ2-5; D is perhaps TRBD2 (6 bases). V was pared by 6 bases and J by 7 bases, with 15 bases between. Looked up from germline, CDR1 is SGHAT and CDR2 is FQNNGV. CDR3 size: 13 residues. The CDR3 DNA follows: TGTGCCAGCAGGGAAACCCGGACTACGACCCAGTACTTC. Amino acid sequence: CASRETRTTTQYF.

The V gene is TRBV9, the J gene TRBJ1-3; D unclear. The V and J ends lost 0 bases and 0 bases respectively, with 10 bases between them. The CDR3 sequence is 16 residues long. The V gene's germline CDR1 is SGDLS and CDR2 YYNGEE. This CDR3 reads CASSVGARVSGNTIYF. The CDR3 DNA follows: TGTGCCAGCAGCGTAGGCGCGCGGGTCTCTGGAAACACCATATATTTT.

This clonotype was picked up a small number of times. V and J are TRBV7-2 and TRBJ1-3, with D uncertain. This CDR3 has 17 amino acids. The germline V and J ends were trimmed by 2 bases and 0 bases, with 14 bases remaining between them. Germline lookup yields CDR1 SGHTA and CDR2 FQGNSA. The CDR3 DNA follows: TGTGCCAGCAGCTTATTTACAGCGGCGATCTCTGGAAACACCATATATTTT. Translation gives CASSLFTAAISGNTIYF.

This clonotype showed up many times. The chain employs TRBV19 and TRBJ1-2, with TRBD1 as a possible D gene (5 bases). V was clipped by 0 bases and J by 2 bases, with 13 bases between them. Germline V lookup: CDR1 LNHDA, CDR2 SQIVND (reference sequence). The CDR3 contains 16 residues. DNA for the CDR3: TGTGCCAGTAGTATAGATGGGGCAGCACAAAACTATGGCTACACCTTC. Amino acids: CASSIDGAAQNYGYTF.

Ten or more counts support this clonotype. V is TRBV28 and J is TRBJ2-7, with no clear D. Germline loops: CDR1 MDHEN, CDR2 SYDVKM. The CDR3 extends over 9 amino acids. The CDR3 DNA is TGTGCCAGCAGTTTCAGATTTCCCGTC. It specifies CASSFRFPV.

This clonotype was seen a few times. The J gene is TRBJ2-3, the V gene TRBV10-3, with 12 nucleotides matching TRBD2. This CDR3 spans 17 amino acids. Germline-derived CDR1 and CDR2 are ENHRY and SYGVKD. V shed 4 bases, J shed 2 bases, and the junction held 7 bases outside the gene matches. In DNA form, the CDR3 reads TGTGCCATCAGTGTTTCAACTAGCGGGGGGATCACAGATACGCAGTATTTT. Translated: CAISVSTSGGITDTQYF.